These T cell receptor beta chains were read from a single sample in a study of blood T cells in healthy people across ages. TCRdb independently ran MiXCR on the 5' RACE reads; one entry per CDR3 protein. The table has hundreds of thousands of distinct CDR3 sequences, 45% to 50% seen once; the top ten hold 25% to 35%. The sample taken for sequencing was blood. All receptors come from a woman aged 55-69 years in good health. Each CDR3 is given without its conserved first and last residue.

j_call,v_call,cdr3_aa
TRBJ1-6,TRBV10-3,AIRDTGTGLSPLH
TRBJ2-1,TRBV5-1,ASSPNQGNEQF
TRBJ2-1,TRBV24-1,ATKGTSGANEQF
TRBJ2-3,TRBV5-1,ATCDSGGTSTDTQY
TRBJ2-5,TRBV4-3,ASSPGLADNQETQY
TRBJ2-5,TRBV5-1,ASSLEGGNQETQY
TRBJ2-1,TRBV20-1,SADLAGNEQF
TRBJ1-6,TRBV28,ASRNIVSPLH
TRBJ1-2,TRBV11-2,ASSFRTGRTNGYT
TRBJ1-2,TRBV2,ASKPVQEAFYGYT
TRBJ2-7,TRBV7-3,ASSLRPGGPYEQY
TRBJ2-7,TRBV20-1,SARGPIRSYEQY
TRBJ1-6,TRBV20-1,SARYTGQNSPLH
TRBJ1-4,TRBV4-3,ASSQDSGATNEKLF
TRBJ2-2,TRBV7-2,ASSFTSNTGELF
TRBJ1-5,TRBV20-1,SAVQEGSKQPQH
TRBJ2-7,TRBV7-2,ASSPQSYEQY
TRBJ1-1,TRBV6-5,ASSKDPSRTEAF
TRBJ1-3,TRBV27,ASSLSAPSGNTIY
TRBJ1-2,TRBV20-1,SATDRGRPDYGYT
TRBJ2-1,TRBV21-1,ATDRRSYNEQF
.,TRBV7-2,ASSLGAGAQGEQY
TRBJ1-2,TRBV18,ASSTQGDGYT
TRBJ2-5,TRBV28,ASSTTRQGPSETQY
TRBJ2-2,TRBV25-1,ASSEWGNTGELF
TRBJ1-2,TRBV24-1,ATSDTYFPYGYT
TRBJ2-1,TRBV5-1,ASSFSSGRDSYNEQF
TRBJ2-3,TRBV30,AWSVQSSWRDTQY
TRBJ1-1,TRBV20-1,SASWLNTEAF
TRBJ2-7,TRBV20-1,SASGVRGASYEQY
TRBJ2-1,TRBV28,ASSQQGENEQF
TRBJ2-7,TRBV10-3,AISESIGGTVSYEQY
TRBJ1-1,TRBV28,ASSYLKGATTEAF
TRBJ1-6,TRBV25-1,ASSELGRFNSPLH
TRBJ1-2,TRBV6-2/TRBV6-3,ASERTGYGYT
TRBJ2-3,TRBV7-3,ASSTGTSHTDTQY
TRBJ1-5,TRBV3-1,ASSQGAVNQPQH
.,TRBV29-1,SVAFTSGYEQY
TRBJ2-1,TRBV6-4,ASSPLVTASYNEQF
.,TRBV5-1,ASSLNGGSYEQY
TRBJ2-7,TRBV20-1,SSPGWGKHEQY
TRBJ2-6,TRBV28,ASQPPGSLWGANVLT
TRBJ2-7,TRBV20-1,SAPRLDRKDYEQY
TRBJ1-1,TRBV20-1,SASPWRGPTSF
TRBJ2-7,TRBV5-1,ASSLDSYYEQY
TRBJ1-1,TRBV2,ASSSQGGSEAF
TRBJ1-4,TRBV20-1,SATLGSVGEKLF
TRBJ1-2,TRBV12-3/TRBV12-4,ASSSTPGQAGGYT
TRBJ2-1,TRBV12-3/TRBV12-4,ASSVALAGDRF
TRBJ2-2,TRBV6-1,ASSGVRGTGELF
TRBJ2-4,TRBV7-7,VSSPGGGIQY
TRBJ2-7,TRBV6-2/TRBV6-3,ASSGLDRRYEQY
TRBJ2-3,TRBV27,ASKLHQTDTQY
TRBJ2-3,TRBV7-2,ASSLPSTDTQY
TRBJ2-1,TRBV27,ASSKTGWWGNEQF